This T cell receptor beta chain was identified in a study of cytomegalovirus exposure and HLA in healthy donors. In the study overall: Falling in the Caucasian-associated ancestry cluster were 65% to 90% of 350 to 400 genotyped donors. Study-wide results and limits: Among TCR beta chains, those listed as cytomegalovirus-associated numbered some 160.

V was pared by 3 bases and J by 8 bases, with 5 bases of the junction left unmatched. The CDR3 runs to 13 residues. CDR1 is WNHNN and CDR2 is SYGVQD in the germline V gene (reference sequence). The PCR used 60 Vbeta and 13 Jbeta primers. The repertoire was sequenced with immunoSEQ multiplex PCR; TCRdb's copy has only in-frame clones and lacks some. The repertoire holds some 200,000 clones, with 79% as singletons. On this clone itself: Its antigen is still unknown.

The sequence was obtained from a woman in her forties or fifties in good health and CMV-seronegative. Sequencing was done on a sample of PBMCs. This chain uses TRBV10-1 with TRBJ1-1; TRBD1 matches at 8 bases. The CDR3 sequence: CASSDQGASEAFF. The CDR3 DNA reads as TGCGCCAGCAGTGACCAGGGGGCGAGCGAAGCTTTCTTT.